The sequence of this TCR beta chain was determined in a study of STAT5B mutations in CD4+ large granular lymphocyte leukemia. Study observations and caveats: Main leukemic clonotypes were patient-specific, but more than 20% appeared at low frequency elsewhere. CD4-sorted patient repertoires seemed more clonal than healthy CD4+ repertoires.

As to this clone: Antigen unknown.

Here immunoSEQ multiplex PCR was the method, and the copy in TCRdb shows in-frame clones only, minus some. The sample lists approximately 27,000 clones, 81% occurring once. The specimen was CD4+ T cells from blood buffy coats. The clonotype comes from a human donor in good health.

In nucleotides, the CDR3 is TGTGCCAGCTCACCACCGGCAGGGCGGGGGTACGAGCAGTACTTC. Translation gives CASSPPAGRGYEQYF. This chain joins TRBV18 and TRBJ2-7; 7 bases are a match to TRBD2. J was trimmed by 4 bases and V by 0 bases; bases with no gene match: 6. CDR1 is KGHSH and CDR2 is LQKENI in the germline V gene. The CDR3 length is 15 residues.